This record concerns one T cell receptor (beta chain) sequence. Primers for the PCR totalled 60 Vbeta and 13 Jbeta. The protocol was immunoSEQ multiplex PCR, while the TCRdb copy is restricted to in-frame clones and leaves out a portion. The data show around 100,000 clones, roughly 83% seen once. Per germline, CDR1 MNHEY and CDR2 SVGAGI. The CDR3 spans 15 residues. V gave up 5 bases and J gave up 5 bases; unmatched junction bases: 6. This specimen comes from a study of cytomegalovirus exposure and HLA in healthy donors. Sequenced material: PBMCs. The TCR sequence derives from a woman aged 18-30 years in good health and CMV-seropositive. The J gene is TRBJ2-5, the V gene TRBV6-5; 12 bases align to TRBD1. This CDR3 reads CASSKGDRGRETQYF. Here the CDR3 DNA reads TGTGCCAGCAGTAAAGGGGACAGGGGGCGCGAGACCCAGTACTTC.